This T cell receptor (beta chain) comes out of a study of OX40 agonist ivuxolimab in advanced cancers. Overall study results and limits: Expanded clones were, on average, more numerous among CD8+ T cells than CD4+.

Peripheral blood came from all dose cohorts at three timepoints. Germline loops: CDR1 MNHEY, CDR2 SMNVEV (reference sequence). Trimming shortened V by 4 bases and J by 6 bases, and 18 bases separated the two germline ends. The CDR3 runs to 16 residues. Worth noting for this clone: Its target is unknown.

Repertoires were generated with immunoSEQ multiplex PCR, while TCRdb's copy carries only in-frame clones and drops some. The sample shows about 58,000 clones, 80% to 90% of them seen only once. V and J are TRBV27 and TRBJ1-4, with a weak D call TRBD1 (6 bases). The clonotype originates from an adult with an advanced solid tumor such as melanoma, head and neck, liver or kidney cancer. This sample comprised CD4+ or CD8+ T cells sorted from blood, obtained in a trial of the OX40 agonist ivuxolimab. CDR3 residues: CASSYNWDILHEKLFF. The CDR3 DNA is TGTGCCAGCAGTTACAACTGGGACATCCTTCATGAAAAACTGTTTTTT.